These 9 T cell receptor beta chains came from one sample sequenced in a study of T cells in localized non-small cell lung cancer. Clones were sequenced by immunoSEQ multiplex PCR, and TCRdb holds only the in-frame ones, with some missing. Among 25,000 or so clones listed, 86% were seen once. This specimen was peripheral blood, taken before any cancer treatment. The receptors here all came from a female donor over 55 with stage I lung adenocarcinoma.

The V and J genes are TRBV11-2 and TRBJ2-7; D is possibly TRBD2 (6 bases). This CDR3 has 13 amino acids. Trimming took 0 bases from V and 7 from J, leaving 10 bases between them. Germline V gene data show CDR1 as SGHAT and CDR2 as FQNNGV. In nucleotides, the CDR3 is TGTGCCAGCAGCTTAGAGGCAGGGAGGGAGCAGTACTTC. Protein product: CASSLEAGREQYF.

V and J are TRBV11-3 and TRBJ2-1, with D tentatively TRBD2 (5 bases). The CDR3 runs 15 residues. Trimming removed 2 bases from V and 3 bases from J, with 11 bases in between. Germline CDR1 is SGHNT and CDR2 is YENEEA. This CDR3 reads CASSLSLAIYNEQFF. Written as DNA, the CDR3 is TGTGCCAGCAGCTTAAGTCTAGCTATCTACAATGAGCAGTTCTTC. Drawing the rest from reference TRBV11-3 and TRBJ2-1, the complete variable domain is EAGVVQSPRYKIIEKKQPVAFWCNPISGHNTLYWYLQNLGQGPELLIRYENEEAVDDSQLPKDRFSAERLKGVDSTLKIQPAELGDSAVYLCASSLSLAIYNEQFFGPGTRLTVL.

This clone has only one observation. The chain employs TRBV7-2 and TRBJ2-5; D unresolved. V gave up 5 bases and J gave up 1 base, with 8 bases separating them. Germline-derived CDR1 and CDR2 are SGHTA and FQGNSA. This CDR3 has 13 residues. The chain's CDR3 is CASSRSTQETQYF. CDR3 coding DNA: TGTGCCAGCAGCCGATCCACCCAAGAGACCCAGTACTTC. Complete variable domain (other parts from reference TRBV7-2 and TRBJ2-5): GAGVSQSPSNKVTEKGKDVELRCDPISGHTALYWYRQSLGQGLEFLIYFQGNSAPDKSGLPSDRFSAERTGGSVSTLTIQRTQQEDSAVYLCASSRSTQETQYFGPGTRLLVL.

This clone was seen only a few times. The chain uses TRBV19 and TRBJ1-2, with 8 bases aligning to TRBD1. V shed 4 bases, J shed 8 bases, and the junction held 9 bases outside the gene matches. The CDR3 loop spans 14 amino acids. The germline V gene encodes CDR1 LNHDA and CDR2 SQIVND (reference sequence). CDR3: CASSTTQGARGYTF. CDR3 coding DNA: TGTGCCAGTAGTACAACGCAGGGGGCGAGGGGCTACACCTTC.

The genes are TRBV27 and TRBJ2-2, with 7 bases fitting TRBD1. The CDR3 length is 15 residues. Germline CDR1 reads MNHEY; CDR2 reads SMNVEV (reference sequence). V lost 5 bases to trimming and J lost 1 base; unmatched junction nucleotides: 4. CDR3 DNA sequence: TGTGCCAGCAGTCCGAGGGACAGGAACACCGGGGAGCTGTTTTTT. It is translated as CASSPRDRNTGELFF.

As to this clone: One end of the junction is discordant with germline, which a read error may explain. V usage is TRBV4-1 and J usage is TRBJ2-1; 8 positions agree with TRBD2. This CDR3 contains 18 residues. Germline CDR1 reads MGHRA; CDR2 reads YSYEKL. DNA for the CDR3: TGCGCCAGCAGCCTAAGAAACCCCGGGGGGGCCTCCGACAATGAGCAGTTCTTC. Protein product: CASSLRNPGGASDNEQFF.

The chain combines TRBV5-1 with TRBJ1-1, with TRBD1 matching over 8 bases. The V segment lost 2 bases and the J segment 4 bases; nucleotides outside the gene matches: 4. CDR3 size: 14 residues. Looked up from germline, CDR1 is SGHRS and CDR2 is YFSETQ. The CDR3 spells CASSFSGQGTEAFF. The DNA of the CDR3 is TGCGCCAGCAGCTTTTCCGGACAGGGCACTGAAGCTTTCTTT.

The genes are TRBV7-2 and TRBJ1-3, with unresolved D. This CDR3 comprises 16 residues. The germline gives CDR1 SGHTA, CDR2 FQGNSA. V dropped 2 bases and J dropped 0 bases, with 11 bases sitting between them. CDR3 coding DNA: TGTGCCAGCAGCTTAAGTTATGGTTCCTCTGGAAACACCATATATTTT. Translating gives CASSLSYGSSGNTIYF.

V and J are TRBV9 and TRBJ1-2; 9 positions agree with TRBD1. V gave up 1 base and J gave up 3 bases; unmatched junction bases: 10. The CDR3 extends over 17 amino acids. Germline CDR1 reads SGDLS; CDR2 reads YYNGEE. The CDR3: CASSVRPTGQGYYGYTF. CDR3 coding DNA: TGTGCCAGCAGCGTAAGACCTACGGGACAGGGTTACTATGGCTACACCTTC.